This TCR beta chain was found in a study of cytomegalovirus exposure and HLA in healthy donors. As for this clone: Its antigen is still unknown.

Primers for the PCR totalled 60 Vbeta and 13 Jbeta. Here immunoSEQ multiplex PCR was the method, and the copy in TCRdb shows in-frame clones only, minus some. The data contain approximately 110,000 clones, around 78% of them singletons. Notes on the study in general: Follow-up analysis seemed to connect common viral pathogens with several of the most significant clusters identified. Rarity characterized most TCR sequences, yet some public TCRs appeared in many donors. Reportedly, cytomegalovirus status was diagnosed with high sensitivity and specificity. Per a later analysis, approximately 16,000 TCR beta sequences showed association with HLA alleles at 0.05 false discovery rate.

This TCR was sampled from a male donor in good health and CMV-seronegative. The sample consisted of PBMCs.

The CDR3 protein is CASSLHRPGSLDEQFF. In nucleotides, the CDR3 is TGTGCCAGCAGCCTGCACCGACCGGGGTCCCTCGATGAGCAGTTCTTC. This sequence joins TRBV7-7 and TRBJ2-1, with a tentative D call TRBD2 (5 bases). V shed 5 bases and J shed 8 bases, with 22 bases lying between them. Germline V CDR1 and CDR2: SSHAT, FNYEAQ (reference sequence). CDR3 length: 16 residues.